The clone carrying this T cell receptor beta chain came up many times. As yet, its antigen is unknown. Germline CDR1 reads SQVTM; CDR2 reads ANQGSEA. The V and J ends lost 7 bases and 1 base, in that order; junction bases with no gene match: 6. The CDR3 length is 14 residues. The sample comes from a study of T cells after yellow fever vaccination. A universal primer site and UMIs were added as TCR cDNA was made by 5'RACE template switching. Each CDR3 protein gets one entry after TCRdb re-called the 5' RACE reads with MiXCR. The table includes 250,000 or so distinct CDR3 sequences, approximately 3.8% detected once. Study-wide points: FACS-sorted repertoires could contain abundant clonotypes contaminating from the bulk population. Most primary-vaccination clones recurred post-booster (around 95% CD4, about 87% CD8). Of the clonotypes, a small share occurred in both CD4 and CD8 compartments.

The clonotype comes from a man between 18 and 29 years old who received the YFV17D yellow fever vaccine. The starting material was PBMCs, obtained 15 days after the yellow fever booster vaccination. V is TRBV29-1 and J is TRBJ2-5; 10 bases map to TRBD2. The CDR3 sequence: CSAERGGLQETQYF. In nucleotides, the CDR3 is TGCAGCGCCGAGCGGGGGGGCCTCCAAGAGACCCAGTACTTC.